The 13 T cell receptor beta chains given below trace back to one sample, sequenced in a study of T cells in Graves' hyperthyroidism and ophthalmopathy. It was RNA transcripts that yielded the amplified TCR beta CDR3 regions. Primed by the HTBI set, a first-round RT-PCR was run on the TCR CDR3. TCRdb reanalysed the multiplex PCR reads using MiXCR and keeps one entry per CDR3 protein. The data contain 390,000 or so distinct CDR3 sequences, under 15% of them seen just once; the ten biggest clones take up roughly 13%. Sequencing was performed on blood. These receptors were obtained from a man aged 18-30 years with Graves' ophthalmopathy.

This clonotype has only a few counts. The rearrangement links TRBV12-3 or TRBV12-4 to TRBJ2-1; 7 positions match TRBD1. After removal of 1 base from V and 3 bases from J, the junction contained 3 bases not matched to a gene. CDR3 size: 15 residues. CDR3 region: CASSLEGGGYNEQFF. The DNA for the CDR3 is TGTGCCAGCAGTTTAGAAGGGGGCGGCTACAATGAGCAGTTCTTC.

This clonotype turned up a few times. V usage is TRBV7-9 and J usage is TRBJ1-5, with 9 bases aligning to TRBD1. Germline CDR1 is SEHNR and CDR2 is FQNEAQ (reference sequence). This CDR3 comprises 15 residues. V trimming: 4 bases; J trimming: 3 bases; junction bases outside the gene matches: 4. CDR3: CASSSGTGNNQPQHF. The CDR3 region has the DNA TGTGCCAGCAGCTCTGGGACAGGGAACAATCAGCCCCAGCATTTT.

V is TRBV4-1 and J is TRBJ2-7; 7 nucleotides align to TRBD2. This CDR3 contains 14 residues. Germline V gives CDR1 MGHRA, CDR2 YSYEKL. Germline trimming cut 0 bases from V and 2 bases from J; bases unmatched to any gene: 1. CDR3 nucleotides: TGCGCCAGCAGCCAAGATGCGGGGGCCTACGAGCAGTACTTC. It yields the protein CASSQDAGAYEQYF.

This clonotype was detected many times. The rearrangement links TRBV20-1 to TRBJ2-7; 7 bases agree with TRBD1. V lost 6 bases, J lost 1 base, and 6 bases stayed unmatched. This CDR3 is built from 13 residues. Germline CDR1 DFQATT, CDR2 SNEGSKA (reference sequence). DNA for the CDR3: TGCAGTGCCTTACAGGGGATTTCCTACGAGCAGTACTTC. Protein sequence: CSALQGISYEQYF.

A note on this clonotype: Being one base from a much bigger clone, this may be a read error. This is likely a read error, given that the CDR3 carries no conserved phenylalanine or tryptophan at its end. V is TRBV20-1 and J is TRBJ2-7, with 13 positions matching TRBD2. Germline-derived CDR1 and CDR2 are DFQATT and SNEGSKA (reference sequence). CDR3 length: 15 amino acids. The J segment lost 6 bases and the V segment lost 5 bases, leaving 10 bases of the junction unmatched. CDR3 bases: TGCAGTGCTTTAGGGACTAGCGGGGCCTTTGGCGAGCAGTACTCC. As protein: CSALGTSGAFGEQYS.

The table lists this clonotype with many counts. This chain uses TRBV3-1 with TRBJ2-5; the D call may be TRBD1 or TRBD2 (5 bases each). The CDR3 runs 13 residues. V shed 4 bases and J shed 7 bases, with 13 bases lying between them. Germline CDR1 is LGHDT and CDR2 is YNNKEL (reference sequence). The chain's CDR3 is CASSLGTEGTQYF. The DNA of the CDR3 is TGTGCCAGCAGCCTAGGGACCGAAGGGACCCAGTACTTC.

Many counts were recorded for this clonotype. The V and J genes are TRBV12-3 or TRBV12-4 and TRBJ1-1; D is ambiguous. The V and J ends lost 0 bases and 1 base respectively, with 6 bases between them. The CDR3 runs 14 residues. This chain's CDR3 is CASSLAGRNTEAFF. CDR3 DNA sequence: TGTGCCAGCAGTTTAGCCGGGAGGAACACTGAAGCTTTCTTT.

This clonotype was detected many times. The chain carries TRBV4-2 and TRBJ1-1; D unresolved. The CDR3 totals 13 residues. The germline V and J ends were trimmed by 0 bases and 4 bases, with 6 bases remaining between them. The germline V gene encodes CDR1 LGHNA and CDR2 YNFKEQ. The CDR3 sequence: CASSQDGLTEAFF. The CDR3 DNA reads TGTGCCAGCAGCCAAGACGGGCTCACTGAAGCTTTCTTT.

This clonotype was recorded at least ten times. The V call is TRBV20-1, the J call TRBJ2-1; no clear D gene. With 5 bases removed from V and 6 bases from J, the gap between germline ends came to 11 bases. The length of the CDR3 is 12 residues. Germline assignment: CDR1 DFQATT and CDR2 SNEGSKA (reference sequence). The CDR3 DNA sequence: TGCAGTGCTCCAAAGCTGAGCAATGAGCAGTTCTTC. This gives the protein CSAPKLSNEQFF.

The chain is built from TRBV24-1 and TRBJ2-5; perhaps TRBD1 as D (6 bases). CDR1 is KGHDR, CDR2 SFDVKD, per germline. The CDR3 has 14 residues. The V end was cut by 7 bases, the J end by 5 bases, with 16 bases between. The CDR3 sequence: CATSENREWETQYF. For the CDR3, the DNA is TGTGCCACCAGCGAGAACAGGGAGTGGGAGACCCAGTACTTC.

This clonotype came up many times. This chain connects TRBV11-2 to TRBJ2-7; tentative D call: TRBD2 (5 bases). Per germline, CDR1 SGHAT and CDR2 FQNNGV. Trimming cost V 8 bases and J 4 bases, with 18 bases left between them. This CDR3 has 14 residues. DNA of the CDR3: TGTGCCAGCGGGCGGCGGCTAGCAGAGTACGAGCAGTACTTC. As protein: CASGRRLAEYEQYF.

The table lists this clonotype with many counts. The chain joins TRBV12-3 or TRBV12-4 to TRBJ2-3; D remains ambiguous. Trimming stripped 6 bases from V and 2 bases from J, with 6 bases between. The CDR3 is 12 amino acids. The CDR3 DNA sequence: TGTGCCAGCAGCTACGACACAGATACGCAGTATTTT. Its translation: CASSYDTDTQYF.

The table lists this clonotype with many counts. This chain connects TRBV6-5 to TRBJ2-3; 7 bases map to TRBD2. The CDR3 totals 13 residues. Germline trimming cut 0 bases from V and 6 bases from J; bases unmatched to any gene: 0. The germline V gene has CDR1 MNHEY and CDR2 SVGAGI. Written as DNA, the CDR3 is TGTGCCAGCAGTTACTCGGGGGGGGATACGCAGTATTTT. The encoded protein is CASSYSGGDTQYF.